These T cell receptor beta chains were read from a single sample in a study of T cell responses to AZD1222 COVID-19 vaccine. The data were produced by immunoSEQ multiplex PCR, yet TCRdb's version contains in-frame clones alone and is incomplete. The table records about 130,000 clones, just under 95% of them present only once. This material consisted of peripheral blood, taken on day 0 of AZD1222 vaccination. Receptors were obtained from an adult in good health. Both conserved end residues are part of each CDR3. Fields, in order: V gene, clone size, J gene, D gene, CDR3 DNA, CDR3 protein. A D gene is named only where the DNA matches it firmly. The size of a clone is reported for some rows only, either as once, few or many, or as a class for expanded clones.

>TRBV5-8|.|TRBJ1-4|TRBD1
TGTGCCAGCAGCCTCGAGGGGGCAGTGGCGACTAATGAAAAACTGTTTTTT
CASSLEGAVATNEKLFF
>TRBV30|.|TRBJ1-2|TRBD1
TGTGCCTGGACCCCCAGGGGGAAAACGAGCCATGGCTACACCTTC
CAWTPRGKTSHGYTF
>TRBV6-2/TRBV6-3|once|TRBJ2-7|.
TGTGCCAGCAGTTACTCGACAACTAGCAACGAGCAGTACTTC
CASSYSTTSNEQYF
>TRBV30|.|TRBJ1-1|.
TGTGCCTGGAGTCCGGGAACTGAAGCTTTCTTT
CAWSPGTEAFF
>TRBV9|.|TRBJ2-5|.
TGTGCCAGCAGCATCGACCTGGGGACGCCCCAGTACTTC
CASSIDLGTPQYF
>TRBV4-1|once|TRBJ1-4|.
TGCGCCAGCAGCGAGGACCCAACTAATGAAAAACTGTTTTTT
CASSEDPTNEKLFF
>TRBV28|.|TRBJ1-1|.
TGTGCCAGCAGCCGCGGGTCGTACACTGAAGCTTTCTTT
CASSRGSYTEAFF
>TRBV7-3|.|TRBJ1-6|.
TGTGCCAGCAGCTTAAGTGGGTTTAATTCACCCCTCCACTTT
CASSLSGFNSPLHF
>TRBV28|.|TRBJ1-6|.
TGTGCCAGCAGTCTCCGGACCGGCTCCTATAATTCACCCCTCCACTTT
CASSLRTGSYNSPLHF
>TRBV11-2|few|TRBJ1-1|TRBD1
TGTGCCAGCAGTTATTTACAGGGGGCGCGGGACACTGAAGCTTTCTTT
CASSYLQGARDTEAFF
>TRBV18|.|TRBJ1-2|.
TGTGCCAGCTCACCGACGATGGACCGAGGCAGTGGCTACACCTTC
CASSPTMDRGSGYTF
>TRBV24-1|once|TRBJ1-6|TRBD1
TGTGCCACCAGTGGCCCCAGGGGACAGGAGCCGGTCAGCTCCTATAATTCACCCCTCCACTTT
CATSGPRGQEPVSSYNSPLHF
>TRBV25-1|.|TRBJ2-2|TRBD2
TGTGCCAGCAGTGAAAGTGGGAGGGACCCCCCCGGGGAGCTGTTTTTT
CASSESGRDPPGELFF
>TRBV10-3|.|TRBJ2-3|TRBD1
TGTGCCATCAGTGAGGGACAGGGGGGCCCGACGCAGTATTTT
CAISEGQGGPTQYF
>TRBV4-2|.|TRBJ2-1|.
TGTGCCAGCAGCCTGACGAACGAGGGACTGCCCCACAATGAGCAGTTCTTC
CASSLTNEGLPHNEQFF
>TRBV29-1|.|TRBJ1-4|.
TGCAGCGTCGCCGGGACGGGGGAAAAACTGTTTTTT
CSVAGTGEKLFF
>TRBV28|once|TRBJ2-3|.
TGTGCCAGCAGTCGACCCCAGGGGCATACGCAGTATTTT
CASSRPQGHTQYF
>TRBV6-2/TRBV6-3|.|TRBJ2-7|.
TGTGCCAGCAGTTACTCCGGGTCGGCGGGAAATATCTACGAGCAGTACTTC
CASSYSGSAGNIYEQYF
>TRBV13|.|TRBJ2-1|.
TGTGCCAGCAGCTTGGGCCGTGGAAATGAGCAGTTCTTC
CASSLGRGNEQFF
>TRBV6-5|.|TRBJ1-2|.
TGTGCCAGCAGCGAGGGGGGTAACTATGGCTACACCTTC
CASSEGGNYGYTF
>TRBV18|.|TRBJ1-2|.
TGTGCCAGCTCAACCGAATTGAACTATGGCTACACCTTC
CASSTELNYGYTF
>TRBV10-1|few|TRBJ1-1|.
TGCGCCAGCAGACCCTCCTCTGGGCTGAACACTGAAGCTTTCTTT
CASRPSSGLNTEAFF
>TRBV5-1|.|TRBJ2-1|TRBD2
TGCGCCAGCAGGGGGGGGAGCTCCTACAATGAGCAGTTCTTC
CASRGGSSYNEQFF
>TRBV6-5|once|TRBJ2-7|TRBD1
TGTGCCAGCAGTTCCGCGGTCTTGGACAGGCCCTACGAGCAGTACTTC
CASSSAVLDRPYEQYF
>TRBV9|.|TRBJ2-7|TRBD2
TGTGCCAGCAGCGCTTCCCTTAGCGGGAGTATCCACGAGCAGTACTTC
CASSASLSGSIHEQYF
>TRBV18|.|TRBJ2-3|.
TGTGCCAGCTCACGGGCCACAGATACGCAGTATTTT
CASSRATDTQYF
>TRBV2|once|TRBJ2-1|.
TGTGCCACCAAAGAGGCGGCTAGCGCCTACAATGAGCAGTTCTTC
CATKEAASAYNEQFF
>TRBV6-2/TRBV6-3|.|TRBJ2-3|.
TGTGCCAGCAGTTACTCGTCGGGAGTGGCAGATACGCAGTATTTT
CASSYSSGVADTQYF
>TRBV30|.|TRBJ2-7|TRBD2
TGTGCCTGGAGCCAGAGACTAGCGGGATGGCACGAGCAGTACTTC
CAWSQRLAGWHEQYF
>TRBV20-1|.|TRBJ2-1|.
TGCAGTGCTAATAGTTTTTATGAGCAGTTCTTC
CSANSFYEQFF
>TRBV6-2/TRBV6-3|.|TRBJ2-2|.
TGTGCCAGCAGTTACGGGGGGTCCGGGGAGCTGTTTTTT
CASSYGGSGELFF
>TRBV9|.|TRBJ2-3|.
TGTGCCAGCAGCGTAGGCCCGGCCATGCCAGATACGCAGTATTTT
CASSVGPAMPDTQYF